The clone carrying this T cell receptor beta chain showed up just a few times. Its antigen remains unknown. CDR1 is SGHVS and CDR2 is FQNEAQ in the germline V gene. This CDR3 contains 17 residues. V dropped 1 base and J dropped 3; count of bases not matched to a gene: 9. PCR primers comprised 60 Vbeta and 13 Jbeta primers. The method was immunoSEQ multiplex PCR; TCRdb's version includes in-frame clones alone and lacks a portion of them. The sample consists of approximately 220,000 clones, around 80% of them appearing once. The record originates from a study of cytomegalovirus exposure and HLA in healthy donors. Points from the study as a whole: Reported results showed that the classifier diagnosed cytomegalovirus status with high specificity and sensitivity. A later analysis by the authors found several of the most significant clusters apparently linked to common viral pathogens. TRBV6-2, TRBV6-3 and some other V segments were excluded as indistinguishable.

The chain has TRBV7-8 and TRBJ2-3; 8 nucleotides align to TRBD2. The source of this sequence is a boy aged 2 to 10 in good health and CMV-seronegative. The specimen was PBMCs. DNA for the CDR3: TGTGCCAGCAGCTTAGACGCTAGCGGGTATTGGACAGATACGCAGTATTTT. The encoded protein is CASSLDASGYWTDTQYF.